This TCR beta chain was sequenced in a study of blood T cells in healthy people across ages (dated by TCRdb to the mid-2010s). About the investigation overall: In model experiments, template switching captured about one uniquely barcoded TCR beta cDNA molecule for every two T cells. Age-related changes in TCR beta repertoire diversity were measured in the study by deep sequencing normalized with unique cDNA molecular identifiers. The donors were divided into four age groups: young (average about 15 years), middle-aged (around 37), aged (approximately 62) and long-lived (about 90). To avoid experimental bias, donors of different ages were randomly spread across the sequencing lanes. Using the same blood draw, the study looked at two additional independent replicas of 1 million unique cDNA reads for two donors, one aged 18 to 30 and the other aged 80 or older.

Receptor amplification or capture employed 5' RACE. A second 7 to 11 cycle PCR used a sample-barcoded 5' primer and a J-beta primer mix. A unique molecular identifier was introduced onto each TCR beta cDNA molecule by a template-switch 5' adaptor carrying 12 random nucleotides. At least 3 million CDR3-containing paired-end reads were obtained from each sample. The Mint cDNA synthesis kit, primed by a TRBC-specific oligonucleotide, was used to synthesize first-strand cDNA from all RNA. All cDNA was treated with uracil-DNA glycosylase and then went through a first 18-cycle PCR with the universal primers M1SS and BC2_uni_R. As for the authors' bioinformatics: For normalization, 1 million high-quality reads were randomly selected from each sample, with every read carrying a distinct molecular identifier. Instead of being binned into consensus sequences, reads with shared molecular identifiers were discarded. MiTCR, set to a Q25 quality threshold and the strictest error-elimination algorithm, was used for CDR3 identification, clonotype clustering and error correction. A nonparametric unseen species model using Euler transformation provided a lower-bound estimate of total TCR beta diversity. TCRdb applied fastp at Q25 and MiXCR to the public reads, then kept only in-frame beta chains. Each record represents a unique CDR3 protein, reported with the most common genes and DNA among its rows. TCRdb, rather than the study authors, made the V and J calls. A total of fewer than 2 million distinct CDR3 sequences appear in this sample, approximately 40% of them only once. 23% of the sample rests with the top ten.

Systemically healthy Caucasian individuals from Russia, 35 to 50 in total and aged about 6 to 90 years, were included as donors. Ten milliliters of peripheral blood were drawn from each donor into EDTA-treated Vacutainer tubes. Ficoll-Paque density-gradient centrifugation was used to isolate PBMCs, with at least 6.5 million obtained per sample. Trizol reagent was used to extract total RNA from PBMCs, with at least 5.5 micrograms per sample. For every donor, flow cytometry on a PBMC aliquot measured the percentage of naive CD45RAhigh/CD27high T cells. The paper's findings and limits, for the study overall: Because profiling used bulk unsorted PBMCs, naive and antigen-experienced compartments could not be compared conclusively. Estimates of total diversity based on one million sequenced T cells were considered lower bounds and underestimates. There was a strong correlation between observed TCR beta diversity and the percentage of naive T cells measured by flow cytometry. Donor CMV infection status was unknown, potentially confounding age-related changes in expanded clonotypes. As age increased, observed TCR beta diversity per million T cells dropped in a roughly linear way, and a significant reduction was already evident by age 40. Compared with the aged group, the long-lived group had more naive CD4+ T cells, fewer expanded clones and increased TCR diversity, suggesting age selection.

As for this clonotype: No antigen is known for it. There are no base qualities to consult, and no much larger clone falls within one base.

There are 13 amino acids in the CDR3, from cysteine to phenylalanine inclusive. This entry keeps only the CDR3 DNA: 39 bases, framed from base 1. A distance of 12 bases separates the germline ends of V and J, which lose 6 bases and 4 bases respectively. Via the germline V gene, CDR1 is MNHEY and CDR2 SVGAGI. The sequence was collected from a human donor in good health. What was sequenced was blood. The chain is encoded by TRBV6-5 joined to TRBJ1-2; no D gene can be assigned with confidence. The CDR3 region: CASRVRGAYGYTF. The DNA reads TGTGCCAGCAGAGTTCGGGGTGCCTATGGCTACACCTTC.